A selection of T cell receptor beta chains follows, all from one sample in a study of cytomegalovirus exposure and HLA in healthy donors. TCRdb keeps only in-frame clones here, not all; method: immunoSEQ multiplex PCR. The sample includes tens of thousands of clones, approximately 94% of them seen just once. The sample was PBMCs. Receptors were obtained from a woman under 30 in good health and CMV-seronegative. The conserved cysteine and the conserved F or W are not part of the CDR3 here. The D gene is left open where the match is weak.

NA	TRBV18	TRBJ1-1	ASSLGQGKGTEAF
NA	TRBV4-3	TRBJ1-6	ASSQAKQGSYNSPLH
NA	TRBV25-1	TRBJ2-2	ASSPTGTGKTGELF
NA	TRBV9	TRBJ1-2	ASSVAGVGYGYT
TRBD2	TRBV18	TRBJ2-7	ASSPPGTSDYEQY
TRBD2	TRBV10-3	TRBJ2-3	ALSGGATDTQY
TRBD1	TRBV18	TRBJ1-5	ASSLDRGSSNQPQH
NA	TRBV13	TRBJ2-5	ASSPLQGGPIETQY
NA	TRBV9	TRBJ1-2	ASSATRANYGYT
TRBD1	TRBV7-2	TRBJ2-2	ASSLSLDRGFGELF
TRBD1	TRBV18	TRBJ1-6	ASSPPQGAPLH
NA	TRBV5-1	TRBJ2-3	ASSPYFGIRGTDTQY
NA	TRBV7-2	TRBJ2-7	ASSLAQREQY
NA	TRBV28	TRBJ1-2	ASRPRWGKHYGYT
NA	TRBV7-9	TRBJ2-7	ASTTQGHTYEQY
TRBD1	TRBV7-6	TRBJ2-3	ASSLGGQEFTDTQY
TRBD1	TRBV11-2	TRBJ2-7	ASSHQGAYEQY
NA	TRBV7-2	TRBJ1-5	ASRSDPGYQPQH
TRBD2	TRBV7-3	TRBJ2-1	ASSLWGLAGAHEQF
TRBD2	TRBV7-2	TRBJ2-1	ASSAYGTSGYNEQF
NA	TRBV30	TRBJ1-5	AWSGQLEQPQH
TRBD1	TRBV5-1	TRBJ2-3	ASSRTGNADTQY
NA	TRBV4-2	TRBJ2-7	ASSQVLWGRSPYEQY
TRBD1	TRBV27	TRBJ1-5	ASSSGTGNQPQH
TRBD1	TRBV5-8	TRBJ1-1	ASSRDRVLGTEAF
NA	TRBV15	TRBJ1-1	ATSPVTVNTEAF
TRBD2	TRBV7-8	TRBJ2-1	ASSSGTRRYNEQF
NA	TRBV5-4	TRBJ1-6	ASSRTVSNSPLH
TRBD2	TRBV7-6	TRBJ2-1	ASSLIAGPSGSEQF
NA	TRBV18	TRBJ1-3	ASSLLTEGNTIY
TRBD1	TRBV7-6	TRBJ1-1	ASSSRDRIVPYMNTEAF
TRBD1	TRBV5-1	TRBJ1-2	ASSLKGADYGYT
TRBD2	TRBV27	TRBJ2-7	ASSLGGVHFYEQY
NA	TRBV15	TRBJ1-4	ATSRGTAVNEKLF
TRBD1	TRBV6-5	TRBJ1-4	ASRSTGSNEKLF
TRBD1	TRBV5-6	TRBJ1-6	ASSLQGQGRLYNSPLH
NA	TRBV6-1	TRBJ1-5	ASMAQGNQPQH
TRBD2	TRBV4-1	TRBJ2-2	ASSQGAGGNTGELF
NA	TRBV19	TRBJ1-5	ASNRDSNQPQH
TRBD2	TRBV4-1	TRBJ2-1	ASSHRGGDEQF
TRBD1	TRBV6-4	TRBJ1-5	ASSAQGARGQPQH
TRBD1	TRBV6-5	TRBJ2-7	ASSYGTGTYEQY
NA	TRBV7-2	TRBJ1-3	ASSIKTGTSGNTIY
NA	TRBV6-5	TRBJ2-5	ASSYGGQQRETQY
NA	TRBV4-1	TRBJ1-6	ASSHRTALNNSPLH
TRBD1	TRBV7-2	TRBJ2-7	ASSTQQGRLSYEQY
TRBD1	TRBV4-3	TRBJ1-1	ASSQDFKGAGTEAF
NA	TRBV9	TRBJ2-3	ASSVVTDRGDTQY
TRBD2	TRBV2	TRBJ2-3	ASSEASRGDITDTQY
NA	TRBV19	TRBJ1-5	ASIGRVEQPQH
NA	TRBV4-3	TRBJ2-2	ASSRKGGAGELF
TRBD1	TRBV5-1	TRBJ1-2	ASSLAVDRGFTGYT
NA	TRBV5-4	TRBJ2-7	ASSLVGWDTNYEQY
NA	TRBV11-3	TRBJ2-2	ASSLSLTGELF
NA	TRBV4-1	TRBJ2-1	ASSQSGSYNEQF
TRBD2	TRBV30	TRBJ2-5	AWSHKGLAAQTETQY
NA	TRBV19	TRBJ1-1	ASSISDLLGAEAF
NA	TRBV7-9	TRBJ1-4	AANRGADEKLF
NA	TRBV11-2	TRBJ1-4	ASSLPGSGTEKLF
NA	TRBV10-3	TRBJ2-1	AISVSSYNEQF